These T cell receptor beta chains were read from a single sample in a study of blood T cell repertoires in COVID-19. Sequenced by immunoSEQ multiplex PCR; TCRdb stores in-frame clones only, minus some. This repertoire shows around 300,000 clones, roughly 85% found once; its top ten account for approximately 10%. Sequenced: peripheral blood. The receptor source for this set is a woman in her fifties or sixties who had recovered from COVID-19. CDR3s include the opening cysteine and the closing phenylalanine or tryptophan. The D gene is left open where the match is weak. Clone size appears in some rows only: once, few, many, or a class for an expanded clone.

V: TRBV11-2
size: few
length: 13
J: TRBJ2-5
D: .
CDR3: CASSLGGDETQYF
DNA: TGTGCCAGCAGCTTAGGCGGGGATGAGACCCAGTACTTC

V: TRBV19
size: .
length: 15
J: TRBJ1-6
D: TRBD1
CDR3: CASSARQGENSPLHF
DNA: TGTGCCAGTAGTGCGAGACAGGGGGAGAATTCACCCCTCCACTTT

V: TRBV30
size: .
length: 11
J: TRBJ2-2
D: .
CDR3: CAWSYSGELFF
DNA: TGTGCCTGGAGTTATAGCGGGGAGCTGTTTTTT

V: TRBV28
size: .
length: 16
J: TRBJ1-2
D: TRBD1
CDR3: CASRSAGTGGVYGYTF
DNA: TGTGCCAGCAGGTCCGCCGGGACAGGGGGAGTCTATGGCTACACCTTC

V: TRBV11-2
size: .
length: 16
J: TRBJ1-1
D: TRBD1
CDR3: CASSSFPGQGNTEAFF
DNA: TGTGCCAGCAGCTCATTTCCGGGACAGGGGAACACTGAAGCTTTCTTT

V: TRBV11-2
size: .
length: 15
J: TRBJ2-7
D: TRBD2
CDR3: CASSYIAGGSYEQYF
DNA: TGTGCCAGCAGCTATATAGCGGGAGGATCCTACGAGCAGTACTTC

V: TRBV19
size: once
length: 15
J: TRBJ1-2
D: TRBD1
CDR3: CASSTPGTGRYGYTF
DNA: TGTGCCAGTAGTACCCCTGGGACAGGGCGTTATGGCTACACCTTC

V: TRBV18
size: .
length: 13
J: TRBJ1-1
D: .
CDR3: CASSPRENTEAFF
DNA: TGTGCCAGCTCACCGCGCGAGAACACTGAAGCTTTCTTT

V: TRBV19
size: .
length: 14
J: TRBJ2-3
D: .
CDR3: CASRQQPSTDTQYF
DNA: TGTGCCAGTAGACAGCAGCCTAGCACAGATACGCAGTATTTT

V: TRBV28
size: .
length: 15
J: TRBJ1-5
D: TRBD1
CDR3: CASSLSGGLNQPQHF
DNA: TGTGCCAGCAGTTTATCAGGGGGCCTTAATCAGCCCCAGCATTTT

V: TRBV7-6
size: .
length: 16
J: TRBJ1-1
D: .
CDR3: CASSSDRKKLNTEAFF
DNA: TGTGCCAGCAGTTCCGACAGAAAGAAACTGAACACTGAAGCTTTCTTT

V: TRBV27
size: .
length: 14
J: TRBJ1-6
D: .
CDR3: CASSFSGFGSPLHF
DNA: TGTGCCAGCAGTTTTTCCGGGTTCGGATCACCCCTCCACTTT

V: TRBV27
size: .
length: 14
J: TRBJ2-3
D: .
CDR3: CASSLSRVGDTQYF
DNA: TGTGCCAGCAGTTTATCGAGGGTGGGAGATACGCAGTATTTT

V: TRBV6-1
size: .
length: 17
J: TRBJ1-5
D: TRBD1
CDR3: CASREAFGTGGQWPQHF
DNA: TGTGCCAGCAGAGAAGCGTTTGGGACAGGAGGGCAGTGGCCCCAGCATTTT

V: TRBV3-1/TRBV3-2
size: .
length: 14
J: TRBJ1-1
D: .
CDR3: CASSREGLKGYAFF
DNA: TGTGCCAGCAGCCGGGAGGGGCTCAAAGGGTACGCTTTCTTT

V: TRBV4-3
size: .
length: 20
J: TRBJ2-3
D: TRBD1
CDR3: CASSQARPQLQGESTDTQYF
DNA: TGCGCCAGCAGCCAAGCCCGTCCTCAACTACAGGGGGAGAGCACAGATACGCAGTATTTT

V: TRBV12-3/TRBV12-4
size: .
length: 13
J: TRBJ2-5
D: .
CDR3: CASRLLARETQYF
DNA: TGTGCCAGCAGACTACTAGCAAGAGAGACCCAGTACTTC

V: TRBV5-6
size: many
length: 15
J: TRBJ1-4
D: TRBD1
CDR3: CASSLGQGANEKLFF
DNA: TGTGCCAGCAGCCTTGGACAGGGTGCTAATGAAAAACTGTTTTTT